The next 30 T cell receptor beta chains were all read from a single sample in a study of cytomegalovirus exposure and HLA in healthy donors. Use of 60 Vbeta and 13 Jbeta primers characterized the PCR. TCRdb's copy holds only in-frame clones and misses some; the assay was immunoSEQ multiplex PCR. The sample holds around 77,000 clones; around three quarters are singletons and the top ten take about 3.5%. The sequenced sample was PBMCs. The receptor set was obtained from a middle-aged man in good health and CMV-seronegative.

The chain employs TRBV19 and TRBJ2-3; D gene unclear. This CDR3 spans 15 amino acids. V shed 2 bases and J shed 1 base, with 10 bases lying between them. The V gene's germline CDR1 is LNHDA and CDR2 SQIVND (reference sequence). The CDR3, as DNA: TGTGCCAGTAGTATATGGGCCTTAGGCACAGATACGCAGTATTTT. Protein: CASSIWALGTDTQYF.

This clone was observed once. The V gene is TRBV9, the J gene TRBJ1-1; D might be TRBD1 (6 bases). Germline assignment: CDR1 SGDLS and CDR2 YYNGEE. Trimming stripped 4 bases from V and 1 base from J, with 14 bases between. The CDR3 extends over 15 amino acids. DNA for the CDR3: TGTGCCAGCAGCACCCGTGGGACACCGAACACTGAAGCTTTCTTT. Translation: CASSTRGTPNTEAFF.

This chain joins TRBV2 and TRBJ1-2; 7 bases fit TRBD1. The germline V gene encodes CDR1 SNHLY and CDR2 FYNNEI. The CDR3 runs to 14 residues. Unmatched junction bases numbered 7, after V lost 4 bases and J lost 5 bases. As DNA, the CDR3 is TGTGCCAGCAGTGGACAGGGTGCCCAGTATGGCTACACCTTC. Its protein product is CASSGQGAQYGYTF.

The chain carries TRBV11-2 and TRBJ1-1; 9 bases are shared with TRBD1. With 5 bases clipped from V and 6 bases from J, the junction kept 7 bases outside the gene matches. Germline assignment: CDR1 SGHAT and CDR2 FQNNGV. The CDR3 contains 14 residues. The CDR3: CASSRDRGRPEAFF. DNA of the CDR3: TGTGCCAGCAGCCGAGACAGGGGGAGGCCTGAAGCTTTCTTT.

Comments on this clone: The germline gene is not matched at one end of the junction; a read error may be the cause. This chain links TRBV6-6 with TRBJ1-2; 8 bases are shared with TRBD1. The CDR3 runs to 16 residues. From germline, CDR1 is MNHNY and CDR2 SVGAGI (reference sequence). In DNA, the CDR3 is TGTGCCAGCACCACAGGGAGTCAGGGGGCTCGGTATGGCTACCCCTTC. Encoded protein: CASTTGSQGARYGYPF.

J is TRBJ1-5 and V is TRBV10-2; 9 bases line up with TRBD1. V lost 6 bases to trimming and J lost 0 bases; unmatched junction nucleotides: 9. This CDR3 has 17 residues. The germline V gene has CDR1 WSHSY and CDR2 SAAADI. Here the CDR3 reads CASSPVQGAYSNQPQHF. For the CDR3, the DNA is TGCGCCAGCAGCCCAGTACAGGGGGCGTATAGCAATCAGCCCCAGCATTTT.

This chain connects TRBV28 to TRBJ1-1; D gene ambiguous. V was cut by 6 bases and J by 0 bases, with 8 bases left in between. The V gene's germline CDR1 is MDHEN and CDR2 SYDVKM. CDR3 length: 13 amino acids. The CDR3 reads CASRSHMNTEAFF. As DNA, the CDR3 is TGTGCCAGCAGGTCCCACATGAACACTGAAGCTTTCTTT.

CDR3 nucleotide sequence: TGCGCCAGCAGCCAAGGAGGCGATCAGCCCCAGCATTTT. It encodes CASSQGGDQPQHF. This sequence joins TRBV4-1 and TRBJ1-5; D gene unclear. Germline CDR1 MGHRA, CDR2 YSYEKL. The length of the CDR3 is 13 residues. Trimming removed 1 base from V and 5 bases from J, with 6 bases in between.

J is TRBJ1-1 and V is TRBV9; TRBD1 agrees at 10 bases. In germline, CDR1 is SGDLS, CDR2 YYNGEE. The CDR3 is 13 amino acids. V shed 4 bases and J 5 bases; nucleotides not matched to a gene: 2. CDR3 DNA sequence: TGTGCCAGCAGCAGGACAGGGGGAACTGAAGCTTTCTTT. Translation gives CASSRTGGTEAFF.

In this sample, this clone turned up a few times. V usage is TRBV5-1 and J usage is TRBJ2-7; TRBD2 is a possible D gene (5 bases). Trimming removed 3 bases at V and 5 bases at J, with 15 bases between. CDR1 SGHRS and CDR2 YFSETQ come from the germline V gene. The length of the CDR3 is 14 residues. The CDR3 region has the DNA TGCGCCAGCAGCTGGCAGGACCCGCGGGACGAGCAGTACTTC. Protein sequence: CASSWQDPRDEQYF.

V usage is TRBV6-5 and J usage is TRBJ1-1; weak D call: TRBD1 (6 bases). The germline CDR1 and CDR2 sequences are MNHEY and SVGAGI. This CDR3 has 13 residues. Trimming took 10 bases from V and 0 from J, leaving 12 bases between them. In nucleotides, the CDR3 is TGTGCCATATCCGGGACACTGAACACTGAAGCTTTCTTT. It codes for CAISGTLNTEAFF.

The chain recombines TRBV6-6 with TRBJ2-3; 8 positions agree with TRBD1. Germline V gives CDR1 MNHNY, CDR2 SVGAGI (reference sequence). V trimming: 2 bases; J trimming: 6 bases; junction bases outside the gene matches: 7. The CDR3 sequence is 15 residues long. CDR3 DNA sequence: TGTGCCAGCAGTTACGGGGGCAGGGGGCTGGATACGCAGTATTTT. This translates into CASSYGGRGLDTQYF.

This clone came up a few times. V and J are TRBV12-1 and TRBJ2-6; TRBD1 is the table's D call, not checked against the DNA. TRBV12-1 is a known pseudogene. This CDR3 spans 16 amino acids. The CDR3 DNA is TGTGCCAGCAGCCCCGTGGCAGGGGTCGGGGCCAACGTCCTGACTTTC. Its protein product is CASSPVAGVGANVLTF.

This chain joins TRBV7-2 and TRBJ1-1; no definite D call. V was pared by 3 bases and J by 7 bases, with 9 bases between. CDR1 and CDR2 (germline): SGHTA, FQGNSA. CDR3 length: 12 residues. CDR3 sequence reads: CASSFAAGEAFF. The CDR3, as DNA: TGTGCCAGCAGCTTCGCTGCAGGTGAAGCTTTCTTT. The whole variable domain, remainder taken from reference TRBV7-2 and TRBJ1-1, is GAGVSQSPSNKVTEKGKDVELRCDPISGHTALYWYRQSLGQGLEFLIYFQGNSAPDKSGLPSDRFSAERTGGSVSTLTIQRTQQEDSAVYLCASSFAAGEAFFGQGTRLTVV.

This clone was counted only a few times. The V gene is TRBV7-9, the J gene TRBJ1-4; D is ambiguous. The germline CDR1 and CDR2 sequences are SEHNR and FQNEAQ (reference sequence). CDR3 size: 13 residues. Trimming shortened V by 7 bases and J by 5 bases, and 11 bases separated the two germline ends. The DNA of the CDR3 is TGTGCCAGCACTGGAGTCTGGAATGAAAAACTGTTTTTT. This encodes CASTGVWNEKLFF.

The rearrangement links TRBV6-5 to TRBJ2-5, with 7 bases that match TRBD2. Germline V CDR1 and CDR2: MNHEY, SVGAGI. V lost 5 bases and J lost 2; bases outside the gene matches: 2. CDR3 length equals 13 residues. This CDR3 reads CASSLSGQETQYF. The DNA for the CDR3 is TGTGCCAGCAGTCTTAGCGGGCAAGAGACCCAGTACTTC.

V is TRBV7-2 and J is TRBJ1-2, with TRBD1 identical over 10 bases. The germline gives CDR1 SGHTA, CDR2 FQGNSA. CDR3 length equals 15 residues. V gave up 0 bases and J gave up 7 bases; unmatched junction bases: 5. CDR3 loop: CASSLAPTGGFGYTF. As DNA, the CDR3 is TGTGCCAGCAGCTTAGCGCCGACAGGGGGCTTTGGCTACACCTTC.

CDR3 DNA sequence: TGTGCCAGCTCACCTTTCGGGGCAGGGACATCCTACGAGCAGTACTTC. Protein sequence: CASSPFGAGTSYEQYF. This chain connects TRBV18 to TRBJ2-7; D is possibly TRBD1 (6 bases). CDR1 is KGHSH and CDR2 is LQKENI in the germline V gene. This CDR3 spans 16 amino acids. Trimming shortened V by 3 bases and J by 1 base, and 16 bases separated the two germline ends.

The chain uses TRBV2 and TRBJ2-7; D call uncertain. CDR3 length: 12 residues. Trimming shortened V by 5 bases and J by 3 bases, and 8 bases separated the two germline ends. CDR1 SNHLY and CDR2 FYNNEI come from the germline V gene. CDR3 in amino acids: CASSLQSYEQYF. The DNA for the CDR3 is TGTGCCAGCAGTTTACAGAGCTACGAGCAGTACTTC.

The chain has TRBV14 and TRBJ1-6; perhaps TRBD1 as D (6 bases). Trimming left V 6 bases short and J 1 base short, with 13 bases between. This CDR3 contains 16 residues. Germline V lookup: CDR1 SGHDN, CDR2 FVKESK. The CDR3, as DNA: TGTGCCAGCAGTCTGCTCCAGGGGTCCTATAATTCACCCCTCCACTTT. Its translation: CASSLLQGSYNSPLHF.

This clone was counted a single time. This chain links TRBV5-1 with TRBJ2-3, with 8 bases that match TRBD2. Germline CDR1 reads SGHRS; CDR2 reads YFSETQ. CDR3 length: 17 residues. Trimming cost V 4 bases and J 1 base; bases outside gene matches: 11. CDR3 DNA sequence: TGCGCCAGCAGCCAATACGATAGCGGGGAGGGCACAGATACGCAGTATTTT. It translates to CASSQYDSGEGTDTQYF. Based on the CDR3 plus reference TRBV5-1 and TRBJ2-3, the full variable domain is KAGVTQTPRYLIKTRGQQVTLSCSPISGHRSVSWYQQTPGQGLQFLFEYFSETQRNKGNFPGRFSGRQFSNSRSEMNVSTLELGDSALYLCASSQYDSGEGTDTQYFGPGTRLTVL.

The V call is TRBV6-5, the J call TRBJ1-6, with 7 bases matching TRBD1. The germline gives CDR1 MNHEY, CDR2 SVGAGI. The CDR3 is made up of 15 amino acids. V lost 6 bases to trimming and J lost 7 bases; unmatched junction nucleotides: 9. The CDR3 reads CASSSGGPGNSPLHF. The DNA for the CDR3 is TGTGCCAGCAGCTCAGGGGGACCGGGGAATTCACCCCTCCACTTT.

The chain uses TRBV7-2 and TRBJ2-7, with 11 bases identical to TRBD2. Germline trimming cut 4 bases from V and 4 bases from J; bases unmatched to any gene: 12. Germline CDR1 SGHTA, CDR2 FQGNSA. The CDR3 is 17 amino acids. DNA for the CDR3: TGTGCCAGCAGCTCCCGTGGTAGCGGGGGGGAAGGTTACGAGCAGTACTTC. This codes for CASSSRGSGGEGYEQYF.

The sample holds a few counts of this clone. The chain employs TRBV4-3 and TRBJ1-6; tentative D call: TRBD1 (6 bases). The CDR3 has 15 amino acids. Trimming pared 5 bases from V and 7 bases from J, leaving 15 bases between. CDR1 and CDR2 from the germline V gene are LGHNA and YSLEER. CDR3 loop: CASSDSLQGNSPLHF. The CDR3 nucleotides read TGCGCCAGCAGCGACAGCCTTCAGGGGAATTCACCCCTCCACTTT.

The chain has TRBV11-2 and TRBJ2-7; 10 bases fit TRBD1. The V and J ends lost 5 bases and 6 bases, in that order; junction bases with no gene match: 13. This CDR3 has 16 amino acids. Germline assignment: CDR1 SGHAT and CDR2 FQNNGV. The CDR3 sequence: CASSLIFGTGEGEQYF. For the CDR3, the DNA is TGTGCCAGCAGCCTAATATTTGGGACAGGGGAAGGCGAGCAGTACTTC.

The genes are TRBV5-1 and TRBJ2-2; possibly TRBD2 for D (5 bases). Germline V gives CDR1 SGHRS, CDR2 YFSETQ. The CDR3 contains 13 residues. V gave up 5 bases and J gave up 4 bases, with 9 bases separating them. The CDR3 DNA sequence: TGCGCCAGCAGGATGGAGGCCACCGGGGAGCTGTTTTTT. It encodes CASRMEATGELFF.

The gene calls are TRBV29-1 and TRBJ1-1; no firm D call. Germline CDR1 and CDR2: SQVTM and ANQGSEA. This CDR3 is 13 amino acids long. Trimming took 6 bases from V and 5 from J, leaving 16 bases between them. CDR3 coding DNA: TGCAGCGTCGCGATAACTAGTCGGACTGAAGCTTTCTTT. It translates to CSVAITSRTEAFF.

The CDR3 coding sequence is TGTGCCAGCAGCTTAGGGTTAGGGACAGGGGATGAAAAACTGTTTTTT. Its protein product is CASSLGLGTGDEKLFF. The V and J genes are TRBV7-8 and TRBJ1-4; 10 bases match TRBD1. Germline CDR1 reads SGHVS; CDR2 reads FQNEAQ. V shed 1 base and J 6 bases; nucleotides not matched to a gene: 5. This CDR3 is built from 16 residues.

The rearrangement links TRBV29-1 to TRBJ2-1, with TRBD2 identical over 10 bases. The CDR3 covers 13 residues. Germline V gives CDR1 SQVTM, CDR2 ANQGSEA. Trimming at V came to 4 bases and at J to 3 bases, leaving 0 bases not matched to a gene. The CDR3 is CSVGLAGYNEQFF. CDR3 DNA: TGCAGCGTTGGACTAGCGGGCTACAATGAGCAGTTCTTC.

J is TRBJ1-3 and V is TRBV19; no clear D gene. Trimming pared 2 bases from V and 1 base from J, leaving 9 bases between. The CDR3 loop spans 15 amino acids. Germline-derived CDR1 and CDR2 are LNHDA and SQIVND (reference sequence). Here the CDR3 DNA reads TGTGCCAGTAGTATATCTCTTTCGTCTGGAAACACCATATATTTT. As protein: CASSISLSSGNTIYF.